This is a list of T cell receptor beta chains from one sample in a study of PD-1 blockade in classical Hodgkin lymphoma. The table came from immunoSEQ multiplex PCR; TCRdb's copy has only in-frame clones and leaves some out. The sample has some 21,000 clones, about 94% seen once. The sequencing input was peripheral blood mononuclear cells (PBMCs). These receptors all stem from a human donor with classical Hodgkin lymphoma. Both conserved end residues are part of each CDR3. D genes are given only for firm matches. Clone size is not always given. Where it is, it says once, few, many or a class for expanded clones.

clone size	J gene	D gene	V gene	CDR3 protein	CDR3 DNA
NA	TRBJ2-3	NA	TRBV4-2	CASSLFGQTRSTDTQYF	TGTGCCAGCAGCCTATTCGGACAGACCCGAAGCACAGATACGCAGTATTTT
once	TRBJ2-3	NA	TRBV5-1	CASSLGVLRGADTQYF	TGCGCCAGCAGCTTGGGGGTCTTAAGAGGCGCAGATACGCAGTATTTT
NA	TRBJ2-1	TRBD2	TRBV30	CAWSKRGVMYNEQFF	TGTGCCTGGAGCAAACGGGGGGTAATGTACAATGAGCAGTTCTTC
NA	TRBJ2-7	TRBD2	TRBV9	CASSVGTSGGSEQYF	TGTGCCAGCAGCGTAGGGACTAGCGGGGGTTCCGAGCAGTACTTC
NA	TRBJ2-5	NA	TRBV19	CASSTRSGTKETQYF	TGTGCCAGTAGTACCCGATCCGGGACAAAAGAGACCCAGTACTTC
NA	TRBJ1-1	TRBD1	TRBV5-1	CASSLGDSPEAFF	TGCGCCAGCAGCTTGGGGGACAGTCCTGAAGCTTTCTTT
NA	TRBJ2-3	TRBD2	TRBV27	CASRSTSGGFPGRWDTQYF	TGTGCCAGCAGGTCAACTAGCGGGGGATTCCCCGGGAGGTGGGATACGCAGTATTTT
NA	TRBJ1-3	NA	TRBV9	CASSVVGNTIYF	TGTGCCAGCAGCGTAGTTGGAAACACCATATATTTT
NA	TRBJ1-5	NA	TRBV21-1	CASSKEGTPGNQPQHF	TGTGCCAGCAGCAAAGAAGGCACCCCGGGCAATCAGCCCCAGCATTTT
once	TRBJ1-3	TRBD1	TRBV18	CASSPLSPGQTGNTIYF	TGTGCCAGCTCACCACTGTCCCCGGGACAGACTGGAAACACCATATATTTT
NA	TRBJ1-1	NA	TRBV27	CASSLGVYGEAFF	TGTGCCAGCAGTCTGGGAGTCTATGGTGAAGCTTTCTTT
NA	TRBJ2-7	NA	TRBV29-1	CSVPGTYEQYF	TGCAGCGTTCCAGGGACCTACGAGCAGTACTTC
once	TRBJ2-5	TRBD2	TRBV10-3	CAISGRGEPETQYF	TGTGCCATCTCCGGACGGGGGGAGCCGGAGACCCAGTACTTC
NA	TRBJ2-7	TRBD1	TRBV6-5	CASSYRDRGPYEQYF	TGTGCCAGCAGTTACCGGGACAGGGGGCCCTACGAGCAGTACTTC
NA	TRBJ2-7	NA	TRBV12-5	CASGPATGRYEQYF	TGTGCTAGTGGCCCAGCGACAGGCCGATACGAGCAGTACTTC
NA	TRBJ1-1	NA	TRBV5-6	CASSIWGRHLGDTEAFF	TGTGCCAGCAGCATATGGGGTAGGCATCTTGGGGACACTGAAGCTTTCTTT
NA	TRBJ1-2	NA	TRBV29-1	CSVEAYGGFYGYTF	TGCAGCGTCGAGGCCTACGGGGGCTTCTATGGCTACACCTTC
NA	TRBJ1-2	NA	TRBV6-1	CASSEPGPGYTF	TGTGCCAGCAGTGAACCGGGTCCGGGCTACACCTTC
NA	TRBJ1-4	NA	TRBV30	CAWSVARRGPEKLFF	TGTGCCTGGAGTGTGGCCAGGAGAGGCCCTGAAAAACTGTTTTTT
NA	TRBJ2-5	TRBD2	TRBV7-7	CASSPRGLAVTETQYF	TGTGCCAGCAGCCCTCGGGGACTAGCGGTGACAGAGACCCAGTACTTC
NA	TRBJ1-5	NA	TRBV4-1	CASSPGGYSNQPQHF	TGCGCCAGCAGTCCCGGGGGGTATAGCAATCAGCCCCAGCATTTT
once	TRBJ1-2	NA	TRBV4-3	CASSLVQSLSHYGYTF	TGCGCCAGCAGCCTAGTCCAATCCCTTTCACACTATGGCTACACCTTC
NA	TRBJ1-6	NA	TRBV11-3	CASSLMGNSPLHF	TGTGCCAGCAGCTTAATGGGGAATTCACCCCTCCACTTT
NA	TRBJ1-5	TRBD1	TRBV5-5	CASSKDRGGGNQPQHF	TGTGCCAGCAGCAAGGACAGGGGAGGTGGCAATCAGCCCCAGCATTTT
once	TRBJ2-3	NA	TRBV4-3	CASSQGGTTETDTQYF	TGCGCCAGCAGCCAAGGGGGGACAACCGAGACAGATACGCAGTATTTT
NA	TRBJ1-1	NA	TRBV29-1	CSVEEGTYMNTEAFF	TGCAGCGTTGAAGAGGGGACTTATATGAACACTGAAGCTTTCTTT
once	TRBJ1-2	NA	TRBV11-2	CASSLEGVSYGYTF	TGTGCCAGCAGCTTAGAGGGGGTATCCTATGGCTACACCTTC
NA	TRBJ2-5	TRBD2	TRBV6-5	CASSYGAGGLRTQYF	TGTGCCAGCAGTTACGGGGCGGGGGGGTTACGGACCCAGTACTTC
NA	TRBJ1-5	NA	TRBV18	CASSRAYSNQPQHF	TGTGCCAGCTCAAGGGCCTATAGCAATCAGCCCCAGCATTTT
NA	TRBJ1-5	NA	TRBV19	CASSPAGRSQPQHF	TGTGCCAGTAGTCCCGCGGGTCGCAGTCAGCCCCAGCATTTT
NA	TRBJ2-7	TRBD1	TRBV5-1	CASSPTGGYEQYF	TGCGCCAGCAGCCCAACAGGGGGCTACGAGCAGTACTTC
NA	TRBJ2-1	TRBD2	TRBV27	CASSIHLAGGLYNEQFF	TGTGCCAGCAGTATCCACTTGGCGGGGGGGCTCTACAATGAGCAGTTCTTC
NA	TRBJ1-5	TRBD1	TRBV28	CASGQGTNQPQHF	TGTGCCAGCGGACAGGGGACAAATCAGCCCCAGCATTTT
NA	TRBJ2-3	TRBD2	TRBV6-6	CASSLAGTRGDTQYF	TGTGCCAGCAGCCTAGCGGGGACCCGGGGAGATACGCAGTATTTT
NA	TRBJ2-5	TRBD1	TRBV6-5	CASSYSGQQETQYF	TGTGCCAGCAGTTACTCGGGACAGCAAGAGACCCAGTACTTC
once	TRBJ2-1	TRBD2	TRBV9	CASSLTSGTSGANEQFF	TGTGCCAGCAGCCTAACCTCCGGGACTAGCGGGGCAAATGAGCAGTTCTTC